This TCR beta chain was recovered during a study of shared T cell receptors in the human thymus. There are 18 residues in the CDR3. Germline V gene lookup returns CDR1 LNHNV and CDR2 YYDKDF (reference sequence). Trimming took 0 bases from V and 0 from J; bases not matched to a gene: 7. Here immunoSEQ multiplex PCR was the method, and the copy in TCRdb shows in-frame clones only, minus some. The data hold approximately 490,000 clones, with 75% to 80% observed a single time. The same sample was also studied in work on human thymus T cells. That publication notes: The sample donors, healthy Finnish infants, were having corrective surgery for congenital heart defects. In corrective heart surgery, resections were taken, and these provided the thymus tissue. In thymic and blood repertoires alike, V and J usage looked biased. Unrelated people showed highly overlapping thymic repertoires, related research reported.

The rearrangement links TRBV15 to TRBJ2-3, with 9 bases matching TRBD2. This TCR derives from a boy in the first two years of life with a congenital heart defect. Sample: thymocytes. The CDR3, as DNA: TGTGCCACCAGCAGAGATCGAGCTAGCGGGGTTAGCACAGATACGCAGTATTTT. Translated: CATSRDRASGVSTDTQYF.